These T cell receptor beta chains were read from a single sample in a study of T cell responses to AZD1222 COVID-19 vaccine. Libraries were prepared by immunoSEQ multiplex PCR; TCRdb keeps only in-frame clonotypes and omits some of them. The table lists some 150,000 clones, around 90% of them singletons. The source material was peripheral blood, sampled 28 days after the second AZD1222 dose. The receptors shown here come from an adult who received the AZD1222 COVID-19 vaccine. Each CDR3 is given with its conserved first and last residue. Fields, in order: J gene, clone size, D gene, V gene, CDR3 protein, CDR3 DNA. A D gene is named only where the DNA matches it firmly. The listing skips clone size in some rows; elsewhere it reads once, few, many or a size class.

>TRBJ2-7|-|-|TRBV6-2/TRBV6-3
CASSGQPLSYEQYF
TGTGCCAGCAGTGGGCAGCCACTCTCCTACGAGCAGTACTTC
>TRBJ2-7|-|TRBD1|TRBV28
CASSLIPGQNYEQYF
TGTGCCAGCAGTTTAATCCCGGGACAGAACTACGAGCAGTACTTC
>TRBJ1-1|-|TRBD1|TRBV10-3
CAIRGDRGNTEAFF
TGTGCCATCAGGGGGGACAGGGGGAACACTGAAGCTTTCTTT
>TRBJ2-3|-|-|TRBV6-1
CASSEGGTQYF
TGTGCCAGCAGTGAAGGTGGTACGCAGTATTTT
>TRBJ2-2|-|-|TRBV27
CASSSRTGNTGELFF
TGTGCCAGCAGTTCAAGGACGGGGAATACCGGGGAGCTGTTTTTT
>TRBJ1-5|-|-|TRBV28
CASRGGDQPQHF
TGTGCCAGCAGGGGAGGGGATCAGCCCCAGCATTTT
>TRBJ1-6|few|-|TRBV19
CASSITTRGPNSPLHF
TGTGCCAGTAGTATCACAACGAGAGGGCCAAATTCACCCCTCCACTTT
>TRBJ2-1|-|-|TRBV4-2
CASSQEFNSARYEQFF
TGTGCCAGCAGCCAAGAATTCAACTCAGCGAGGTATGAGCAGTTCTTC
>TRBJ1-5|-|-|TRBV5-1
CASSSGQPNQPQHF
TGCGCCAGCAGCTCCGGACAGCCCAATCAGCCCCAGCATTTT
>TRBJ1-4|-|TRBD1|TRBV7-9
CASSGTGKNEKLFF
TGTGCCAGCAGCGGGACAGGGAAAAATGAAAAACTGTTTTTT
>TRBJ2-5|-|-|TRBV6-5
CASNRLGQTQETQYF
TGTGCCAGCAACAGACTAGGACAAACCCAAGAGACCCAGTACTTC
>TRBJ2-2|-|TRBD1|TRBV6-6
CASRSGQGGTGELFF
TGTGCCAGCAGATCCGGACAGGGAGGAACCGGGGAGCTGTTTTTT
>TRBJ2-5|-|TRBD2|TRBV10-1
CASSESRGAGGPETQYF
TGCGCCAGCAGTGAGAGCCGGGGGGCGGGAGGGCCAGAGACCCAGTACTTC
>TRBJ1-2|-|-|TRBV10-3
CAISEAKNNYGYTF
TGTGCCATCAGTGAGGCTAAGAATAACTATGGCTACACCTTC